This entry lists 27 T cell receptor beta chains sequenced from one sample in a study of CD8+ T cells in alopecia areata. Extracted RNA was reverse transcribed into cDNA, the sequencing template. Generated by immunoSEQ multiplex PCR, the TCRdb table keeps only in-frame clones and is missing some. Listed here are around 100,000 clones without any singletons, the top ten holding around a fifth. Sequencing input: lesional skin. The receptors come from a C3H/HeJ mouse with alopecia areata. The strain's MHC type: H2-k.

With regard to this clone: Genes and germline are mouse. The CDR3 is cut off 4 residues early in the read; its end comes from the germline J gene. The chain carries TRBV13-3 and TRBJ2-2; 7 bases line up with TRBD1. Germline V lookup: CDR1 NNHDY, CDR2 SYVADS. This CDR3 region has 14 residues. Partial CDR3 DNA: TGTGCCAGCAGTAAGGACAGGAGGGGCGGG. Protein: CASSKDRRGG. The entire CDR3 sequence reads CASSKDRRGGQLYF.

Regarding this clone: The protein given in TCRdb and the translation of the DNA differ at residue 13, and the sequence presented here derives from the DNA. Gene names refer to mouse genes. The CDR3 extends 3 residues past the end of the read, so its final part is completed from the germline J gene. This chain links TRBV14 with TRBJ1-3, with TRBD1 identical over 9 bases. The ends lost 3 bases at V and 0 bases at J; junction bases unmatched: 4. Germline loops: CDR1 SGHDT, CDR2 FRDEAV. The CDR3 loop spans 16 amino acids. The covered CDR3 bases are TGTGCCAGCAGTTCCGGGACAGGGCATTCTGGAAATACG. This gives the protein CASSSGTGHSGNT. The entire CDR3 protein is CASSSGTGHSGNTLYF.

This clone turned up a few times. Germline and genes: mouse. Read coverage stops 4 residues before the CDR3 terminus; the germline J gene supplies the remainder. The chain has TRBV13-2 and TRBJ1-1; the match to TRBD1 covers 8 bases. This CDR3 region has 15 residues. The trim removed 0 bases at V and 3 bases at J, leaving 4 bases unmatched. Per the germline V gene, CDR1 is NNHNN and CDR2 is SYGAGS (reference sequence). The CDR3 region is CASGDAQGADTEVFF. CDR3 DNA (partial): TGTGCCAGCGGTGATGCCCAGGGGGCGGACACA.

In regard to this clone: Each gene name is a mouse one. The CDR3 loop reads CTCSAEALGVNYAEQFF. The part of the CDR3 DNA that was read is TGCACCTGCAGTGCAGAGGCCCTGGGGGTTAACTATGCT. This sequence joins TRBV1 and TRBJ2-1; 7 bases are shared with TRBD2. The read terminates 4 residues before the CDR3 end, so the remaining end is supplied by the germline J gene. Trimming cost V 0 bases and J 0 bases; bases outside gene matches: 5. The CDR3 is made up of 17 amino acids. CDR1 is NSQYPW, CDR2 LRSPGD, per germline (reference sequence).

Of note for this clone: All gene names here are mouse names. The CDR3 extends 4 residues past the end of the read, so its final part is completed from the germline J gene. The rearrangement joins TRBV5 to TRBJ2-3; possible D gene TRBD2, 6 bases. CDR3 size: 17 residues. The germline CDR1 and CDR2 sequences are LGHNA and YNLKQL (reference sequence). Trimming took off 0 bases at V and 0 bases at J, with 13 bases between the two ends. The sequenced CDR3 bases are TGTGCCAGCAGCCAAGATCCCGGGCTGGGGAGTGCAGAA. It encodes CASSQDPGLGSAE. The complete CDR3 protein is CASSQDPGLGSAETLYF.

This clone was seen more than once but under ten times. These gene names are mouse names. The sequenced fragment ends 4 residues before the CDR3 boundary, so the rest is inferred from the germline J gene. The chain has TRBV13-3 and TRBJ2-1, with TRBD2 matching 7 bases. Germline values: CDR1 NNHDY, CDR2 SYVADS. This CDR3 comprises 14 residues. Trimming took 4 bases from V and 3 from J; bases not matched to a gene: 4. Partial CDR3 DNA: TGTGCCAGCAGTTGGACTGGTCTCTATGCT. Translation gives CASSWTGLYA. The whole CDR3 sequence is CASSWTGLYAEQFF.

Of note for this clone: Gene names denote mouse genes. This chain's CDR3 is CASGREDQDTQYF. CDR3 bases read: TGTGCCAGCGGCAGGGAAGACCAAGAC. The chain has TRBV13-3 and TRBJ2-5; TRBD1 might be the D (5 bases). The read gets to within 4 residues of the CDR3 end, and the germline J gene fills in the rest. The CDR3 is made up of 13 amino acids. V was shortened by 7 bases and J by 1 base, with 10 bases between the two germline ends. Germline V gene data show CDR1 as NNHDY and CDR2 as SYVADS.

This clone occurred a few times. Any gene name here is a mouse gene name. The read falls 4 residues short of the CDR3 end, and the missing part is taken from the germline J gene. This chain links TRBV13-3 with TRBJ2-1; TRBD2 agrees at 10 bases. The CDR3 consists of 16 residues. Unmatched junction bases numbered 4, after V lost 2 bases and J lost 2 bases. Per germline, CDR1 NNHDY and CDR2 SYVADS. CDR3 protein: CASSDWGGGDYAEQFF. The sequenced CDR3 bases are TGTGCCAGCAGTGACTGGGGGGGCGGGGACTATGCT.

Points on this clone: The gene symbols are mouse symbols. CDR3: CASSDEGRGSYEQYF. The sequenced CDR3 bases are TGTGCCAGCAGTGATGAGGGTAGGGGCTCCTAT. This rearrangement joins TRBV13-3 to TRBJ2-7; D is possibly TRBD1 (5 bases). The read terminates 4 residues ahead of where the CDR3 ends, so the germline J gene completes it. V shed 0 bases and J shed 0 bases, with 10 bases lying between them. This CDR3 is 15 amino acids long. Germline assignment: CDR1 NNHDY and CDR2 SYVADS.

This clone occurred a few times. Germline and genes here are mouse. Read coverage stops 4 residues before the CDR3 terminus; the germline J gene supplies the remainder. The V call is TRBV13-2, the J call TRBJ2-5; D is perhaps TRBD1 (6 bases). This CDR3 is 13 amino acids long. Germline loops: CDR1 NNHNN, CDR2 SYGAGS (reference sequence). V was cut by 4 bases and J by 2 bases, with 8 bases left in between. CDR3 DNA, as far as it was read: TGTGCCAGCGGTCAGGGGAGCCAAGAC. This sequence encodes CASGQGSQD. The entire CDR3 reads CASGQGSQDTQYF.

To note about this clone: Gene and germline names: mouse. The missing CDR3 end, 4 residues past where the read stops, is filled in from the germline J gene. The chain recombines TRBV13-2 with TRBJ2-7; 8 nucleotides agree with TRBD2. Germline lookup yields CDR1 NNHNN and CDR2 SYGAGS (reference sequence). The CDR3 length is 16 residues. The DNA read from the CDR3 is TGTGCCAGCGGTGATGCCCGGGCTGGGGGGTCTTAT. Its translation is CASGDARAGGSY. The whole CDR3 region reads CASGDARAGGSYEQYF.

A remark on this clone: Mouse gene names and germline throughout. The read halts 4 residues ahead of the CDR3 end, with the missing end drawn from the germline J gene. This chain joins TRBV13-3 and TRBJ1-1, with 12 bases lining up with TRBD1. Germline V lookup: CDR1 NNHDY, CDR2 SYVADS. This CDR3 has 15 amino acids. CDR3 amino acids: CASSDYGTGGAEVFF. Partial CDR3 DNA: TGTGCCAGCAGTGACTACGGGACAGGGGGCGCA.

There are a few counts of this clone. Gene names and germline refer to mouse. The CDR3 is CASGDAGGGYYAEQFF. The part of the CDR3 DNA that was read is TGTGCCAGCGGTGATGCTGGGGGGGGATACTATGCT. The chain carries TRBV13-2 and TRBJ2-1; 9 nucleotides match TRBD2. The read comes to an end 4 residues before the CDR3 does, leaving the germline J gene to fill in the end. CDR3 length equals 16 residues. Germline-derived CDR1 and CDR2 are NNHNN and SYGAGS (reference sequence). The V gene end was trimmed by 0 bases and the J gene end by 2 bases; junction bases not matched to a gene: 3.

Worth noting for this clone: TCRdb and the translated DNA give different amino acids at residue 12; the protein presented here is the one translated from the DNA. Gene labels here are mouse ones. The read is 3 residues too short to cover the CDR3 end, so that end is filled in from the germline J gene. The V and J genes are TRBV19 and TRBJ1-6; 12 bases are shared with TRBD1. TRBJ1-6 is an open reading frame, and its role is uncertain. CDR1 and CDR2 (germline): FNHDT, SITEND (reference sequence). The CDR3 totals 15 residues. Unmatched junction bases numbered 6, after V lost 4 bases and J lost 10 bases. The sequenced CDR3 bases are TGTGCCAGCAGTTTCCGGGACAGGGGGCGATCGCCC. Its translation: CASSFRDRGRSP. The full CDR3 protein reads CASSFRDRGRSPLYF.

Comments on this clone: Any gene name here is a mouse gene name. The read ends 4 residues early relative to the CDR3; the germline J gene fills the gap. The genes are TRBV13-2 and TRBJ2-7; maybe TRBD2 (6 bases). Per the germline V gene, CDR1 is NNHNN and CDR2 is SYGAGS (reference sequence). This CDR3 has 14 amino acids. Deletions cut 1 base from V and 1 base from J, with 9 bases between. The CDR3 DNA, read in part, is TGTGCCAGCGGTGATTTTGGGACTTCCTAT. Amino acids: CASGDFGTSY. The entire CDR3 reads CASGDFGTSYEQYF.

About this clone itself: Germline and genes here are mouse. CDR3 region: CASTDWENNYAEQFF. CDR3 DNA, as far as it was read: TGTGCCAGCACGGACTGGGAGAATAACTATGCT. This rearrangement joins TRBV13-3 to TRBJ2-1; the match to TRBD2 covers 8 bases. The read finishes 4 residues shy of the CDR3 end, and the germline J gene is used to complete it. The V gene end was trimmed by 6 bases and the J gene end by 0 bases; junction bases not matched to a gene: 5. This CDR3 contains 15 residues. CDR1 is NNHDY, CDR2 SYVADS, per germline.

There are many counts of this clone. Mouse germline and gene names are used. The read ends 4 residues before the CDR3 terminus; that terminus is restored from the germline J gene. The chain combines TRBV1 with TRBJ2-4; D remains ambiguous. The CDR3 sequence is 14 residues long. The germline V gene has CDR1 NSQYPW and CDR2 LRSPGD (reference sequence). The V and J ends lost 0 bases and 2 bases respectively, with 6 bases between them. The CDR3 loop reads CTCSADDNQNTLYF. The CDR3 bases that were read are TGCACCTGCAGTGCAGATGACAATCAAAAC.

In its sample, this clone was seen many times. Here the gene names and germline are mouse. The read stops 4 residues short of the end of the CDR3; the missing end is completed from the germline J gene. The same CDR3 also results from other DNA sequences found in this sample. The J gene is TRBJ1-1, the V gene TRBV1, with D possibly matching TRBD1 (5 bases). The CDR3 is 13 residues long. Germline-derived CDR1 and CDR2 are NSQYPW and LRSPGD (reference sequence). Trimming stripped 6 bases from V and 0 bases from J, with 8 bases between. The CDR3 spells CTCRQGANTEVFF. Partial CDR3 DNA: TGCACCTGCAGGCAGGGTGCAAACACA.

This clone has just a few counts. Germline and genes: mouse. The read ends 4 residues shy of where the CDR3 ends; the end is completed using the germline J gene. The rearrangement links TRBV13-1 to TRBJ2-5; 7 bases agree with TRBD2. With 3 bases clipped from V and 2 bases from J, the junction kept 3 bases outside the gene matches. The length of the CDR3 is 14 residues. CDR1 and CDR2 (germline): NSHNY, SYGAGN. The CDR3 spells CASSALGVQDTQYF. The covered CDR3 bases are TGTGCCAGCAGTGCTCTGGGGGTCCAAGAC.

This clone was counted many times. Gene names and germline match the mouse. The CDR3 extends 4 residues past the end of the read, so its final part is completed from the germline J gene. The chain recombines TRBV13-1 with TRBJ2-1, with TRBD1 identical over 8 bases. The CDR3 consists of 13 residues. Germline assignment: CDR1 NSHNY and CDR2 SYGAGN. Trimming cost V 3 bases and J 6 bases; bases outside gene matches: 2. The chain's CDR3 is CASSGRGLAEQFF. CDR3 DNA (partial): TGTGCCAGCAGTGGCAGGGGGCTTGCT.

Regarding this clone: Genes here carry mouse names. The DNA ends 4 residues before the CDR3 does, and the rest of the CDR3 is filled in from the germline J gene. The V and J genes are TRBV13-3 and TRBJ2-5, with D perhaps matching TRBD1 (5 bases). V shed 6 bases and J shed 1 base, with 15 bases lying between them. CDR1 NNHDY and CDR2 SYVADS come from the germline V gene. The CDR3 has 15 amino acids. The chain's CDR3 is CASNSPGQHQDTQYF. The CDR3 DNA, read in part, is TGTGCCAGCAATTCCCCAGGACAACACCAAGAC.

This clone was observed a few times. Here the gene names and germline are mouse. The read halts 4 residues ahead of the CDR3 end, with the missing end drawn from the germline J gene. V usage is TRBV13-3 and J usage is TRBJ2-7; 8 bases align to TRBD1. The CDR3 extends over 12 amino acids. CDR1 and CDR2 from the germline V gene are NNHDY and SYVADS. The CDR3 here is CASKGQGDEQYF. The sequenced CDR3 bases are TGTGCCAGCAAAGGACAGGGCGAT.

This clone was seen a few times. Gene and germline names: mouse. The CDR3 goes on 4 residues after the read ends, and that part is filled in from the germline J gene. This sequence joins TRBV5 and TRBJ2-7; the match to TRBD2 covers 9 bases. The V gene end was trimmed by 4 bases and the J gene end by 0 bases; junction bases not matched to a gene: 7. CDR3 length: 16 amino acids. Germline V gene lookup returns CDR1 LGHNA and CDR2 YNLKQL (reference sequence). The CDR3 spells CASSLGLGSNSYEQYF. The CDR3 bases that were read are TGTGCCAGCAGCCTCGGACTGGGGTCCAACTCCTAT.

Concerning this clone itself: Gene names and germline refer to mouse. Read sequence stops 4 residues before the CDR3 end, and the germline J gene provides the missing end. The chain has TRBV13-1 and TRBJ2-1; possibly TRBD2 for D (6 bases). The length of the CDR3 is 15 residues. With 1 base removed from V and 2 bases from J, the gap between germline ends came to 10 bases. From germline, CDR1 is NSHNY and CDR2 SYGAGN. The CDR3 here is CASSDWGKDYAEQFF. Incomplete CDR3 DNA: TGTGCCAGCAGTGATTGGGGGAAGGACTATGCT.

To note about this clone: This may come from a read error, since a much larger clone is one base off. Genes here carry mouse names. The CDR3 goes on 4 residues after the read ends, and that part is filled in from the germline J gene. The rearrangement uses TRBV13-1 and TRBJ2-7; 13 bases are shared with TRBD2. The CDR3 contains 15 residues. V was clipped by 4 bases and J by 3 bases; unmatched bases: 4. Germline V CDR1 and CDR2: NSHNY, SYGAGN. CDR3 loop: CASSSGTGGDYEQYF. The covered CDR3 bases are TGTGCCAGCAGTTCCGGGACTGGGGGGGACTAT.

This clone was seen a few times. The gene names given are mouse names. The sequence runs out 4 residues before the end of the CDR3; the remainder is reconstructed from the germline J gene. The rearrangement joins TRBV1 to TRBJ2-3, with 8 bases matching TRBD1. Germline CDR1 and CDR2: NSQYPW and LRSPGD (reference sequence). V dropped 3 bases and J dropped 0; count of bases not matched to a gene: 5. The length of the CDR3 is 16 residues. The covered CDR3 bases are TGCACCTGCAGTGCTCCCAGGGGGCCTAGTGCAGAA. Protein product: CTCSAPRGPSAE. The whole CDR3 reads CTCSAPRGPSAETLYF.

As regards this clone: All gene names here are mouse names. The read ends 4 residues shy of where the CDR3 ends; the end is completed using the germline J gene. The J gene is TRBJ2-7, the V gene TRBV19; 9 bases line up with TRBD2. The CDR3 spans 13 residues. V dropped 5 bases and J dropped 3; count of bases not matched to a gene: 3. Germline values: CDR1 FNHDT, CDR2 SITEND (reference sequence). The covered CDR3 bases are TGTGCCAGCAGGTCTGGGGGGGTCTAT. As protein: CASRSGGVY. The CDR3 as a whole reads CASRSGGVYEQYF. Complete variable domain (other parts from reference TRBV19 and TRBJ2-7): GGIITQTPKFLIGQEGQKLTLKCQQNFNHDTMYWYRQDSGKGLRLIYYSITENDLQKGDLSEGYDASREKKSSFSLTVTSAQKNEMAVFLCASRSGGVYEQYFGPGTRLTVL.